There are a few counts of the clone carrying this TCR beta chain. The source of the sample is a study of CD8+CD57+ T cells in acquired aplastic anemia. Genomic DNA, serving as template, underwent TCR beta VDJ and CDR3 profiling. TCRdb reprocessed the reads with MiXCR, giving one entry per CDR3 protein. The sample carries 160,000 or so distinct CDR3 sequences, around 48% recorded once. Those patients picked for sequencing had displayed CD8+CD57+ cell expansion on flow cytometry. With no exception, the patients had severe acquired aplastic anemia. Looked up from germline, CDR1 is KGHDR and CDR2 is SFDVKD. The CDR3 extends over 11 amino acids. Trimming removed 9 bases from V and 3 bases from J, with 4 bases in between.

This TCR was sampled from a human donor with aplastic anemia. The rearrangement uses TRBV24-1 and TRBJ2-2; D is uncertain. The sequencing input was sorted CD4+, CD8+, or CD8+CD57+ T cells (not recorded which) from PBMCs. The CDR3: CATGDTGELFF. CDR3 DNA: TGTGCCACCGGAGACACCGGGGAGCTGTTTTTT.